A selection of T cell receptor beta chains follows, all from one sample in a study of T-cell memory formation after mild COVID-19. A single record per CDR3 protein comes from TCRdb applying MiXCR to the 5' RACE reads. The sample includes nearly 350,000 distinct CDR3 sequences, around 13% seen only once; the top ten take roughly 23%. The sequencing input was PBMCs or a T cell subset sorted from them (not recorded which). The receptor set was obtained from a man aged 18-30 years who had mild COVID-19 (a few samples of this study predate the infection). Cell type and time point are not known. The CDR3 runs from the conserved cysteine through the conserved F or W. The order of the fields is J gene, V gene, CDR3 protein.

TRBJ1-2,TRBV7-9,CASSLDPRVHGYTF
TRBJ2-6,TRBV7-2,CASSLRVRDDSGANVLTF
TRBJ2-7,TRBV7-2,CASSVRGPYEQYF
TRBJ1-4,TRBV18,CASSASQGSEKLFF
TRBJ1-1,TRBV27,CASSSIGGRVTEAFF
TRBJ2-7,TRBV13,CASGPGVQSSSTYEQYF
TRBJ1-2,TRBV25-1,CASSDTGDRGYTF
TRBJ1-2,TRBV6-1,CASSEAWTASYTF
TRBJ2-5,TRBV9,CASSFHPPLPSGGAWGRETQYF
TRBJ2-7,TRBV10-3,CAISRLAGGHEQYF
TRBJ1-5,TRBV6-5,CASSTGGGRLQPQHF
TRBJ1-5,TRBV19,CASSIRRRTPSNQPQHF
TRBJ1-5,TRBV23-1,CASSRLHQHF
TRBJ2-3,TRBV5-8,CASTVRGSTDTQYF